The 20 T cell receptor beta chains given below trace back to one sample, sequenced in a study of read filtering for tumor transcriptome and immune sequencing. The library was built from 400 to 500 ng RNA with molecular barcoded adaptors for alpha/delta and beta/gamma chains. MiXCR, applied by TCRdb to the reads, yields one record per CDR3 protein. Of over 90,000 distinct CDR3 sequences detected, roughly a fifth appear once; the ten largest clones hold 11%. The material sequenced was a population of CD138-negative cells sorted from bone marrow. Every receptor here comes from a donor at least 40 years old with multiple myeloma.

This clonotype was picked up many times. This chain uses TRBV11-2 with TRBJ2-1; maybe TRBD1 (6 bases). Trimming took 7 bases from V and 5 from J, leaving 18 bases between them. CDR1 is SGHAT, CDR2 FQNNGV, per germline. This CDR3 is built from 15 residues. The CDR3 nucleotides are TGTGCCAGCACCCCCCAACAGGGTGTGAACAATGAGCAGTTCTTC. Amino acids: CASTPQQGVNNEQFF.

This clonotype was detected ten times or more. The J gene is TRBJ2-3, the V gene TRBV2; D ambiguous. From germline, CDR1 is SNHLY and CDR2 FYNNEI. Trimming took 2 bases from V and 4 from J, leaving 10 bases between them. This CDR3 comprises 14 residues. This CDR3 reads CASSEQTRSDTQYF. The CDR3 bases are TGTGCCAGCAGTGAACAGACCCGGTCAGATACGCAGTATTTT.

The sample holds a few counts of this clonotype. This chain links TRBV19 with TRBJ2-3; the D call may be TRBD1 or TRBD2 (6 bases each). The CDR3 spans 16 residues. The V end was cut by 0 bases, the J end by 3 bases, with 13 bases between. CDR1 LNHDA and CDR2 SQIVND come from the germline V gene (reference sequence). CDR3 protein: CASSIDLRGPTDTQYF. The DNA for the CDR3 is TGTGCCAGTAGTATAGATCTCCGGGGGCCGACAGATACGCAGTATTTT.

This clonotype was counted only a few times. The rearrangement joins TRBV27 to TRBJ1-2, with 11 positions matching TRBD1. Losses at the gene ends were 2 bases for V and 8 bases for J; bases not matched to a gene: 16. Germline loops: CDR1 MNHEY, CDR2 SMNVEV (reference sequence). This CDR3 comprises 18 residues. The CDR3 sequence is CASSLRLGQGGLMLGYTF. The CDR3 nucleotides are TGTGCCAGCAGTTTAAGGCTGGGACAGGGGGGGTTGATGTTGGGCTACACCTTC.

The rearrangement uses TRBV5-1 and TRBJ2-7, with D maybe TRBD1 (6 bases). This CDR3 spans 19 amino acids. Trimming removed 4 bases from V and 0 bases from J, with 26 bases in between. Per germline, CDR1 SGHRS and CDR2 YFSETQ. DNA for the CDR3: TGCGCCAGCAGCGCCCGTGTCGGCAGGGGCCTATTTTCCTCCTACGAGCAGTACTTC. Its protein product is CASSARVGRGLFSSYEQYF.

This clonotype has ten or more counts. The chain is built from TRBV14 and TRBJ1-1, with TRBD1 matching 11 bases. Germline lookup yields CDR1 SGHDN and CDR2 FVKESK. CDR3 length: 15 residues. V lost 6 bases and J lost 4; bases outside the gene matches: 7. This CDR3 reads CASRRMGTGGTEAFF. The CDR3 DNA sequence: TGTGCCAGCAGACGAATGGGGACAGGGGGCACTGAAGCTTTCTTT.

As for this clonotype: One end of the junction varies from germline; a read error may be responsible. The chain joins TRBV7-8 to TRBJ1-4; TRBD1 matches 8 bases. The CDR3 has 14 amino acids. Germline CDR1 and CDR2: SGHVS and FQNEAQ. CDR3 sequence (DNA): TGTGCCAGCAGCTCTCGGACAGGGTTCGAAAAACCGTTTTTT. Residues: CASSSRTGFEKPFF.

This clonotype came up many times. The V gene is TRBV12-3 or TRBV12-4, the J gene TRBJ2-7; 9 positions agree with TRBD2. The length of the CDR3 is 14 residues. Trimming removed 5 bases from V and 6 bases from J; junction bases left unmatched: 8. The CDR3 loop reads CASSLLAGKGEQYF. For the CDR3, the DNA is TGTGCCAGCAGTCTGCTAGCGGGGAAGGGCGAGCAGTACTTC.

This clonotype was seen more than once but under ten times. Compared with germline, one end of the junction differs, possibly owing to a read error. This chain links TRBV28 with TRBJ2-4; possibly TRBD1 or TRBD2 for D (6 bases each). Germline V gives CDR1 MDHEN, CDR2 SYDVKM. CDR3 size: 14 residues. CDR3 bases: TGTGCCAGCAGTTCCTCGGGGGTGGGGGGCCAAGGAGAGTTC. This translates into CASSSSGVGGQGEF.

To note about this clonotype: The conserved final phenylalanine or tryptophan is absent from the CDR3, which likely points to a read error. This chain links TRBV6-1 with TRBJ2-1; D is ambiguous. The germline V gene encodes CDR1 MNHNS and CDR2 SASEGT. This CDR3 spans 15 amino acids. In DNA form, the CDR3 reads TGTGGCAGCAGTGATCGGGTATGGTCCTACAATGTGCAGTTCCTC. Translation: CGSSDRVWSYNVQFL.

This clonotype has at least ten counts. V gene TRBV20-1 combines with J gene TRBJ1-5, with TRBD1 identical over 7 bases. V shed 6 bases, J shed 0 bases, and the junction held 8 bases outside the gene matches. The CDR3 consists of 15 residues. CDR1 is DFQATT and CDR2 is SNEGSKA in the germline V gene (reference sequence). Written as DNA, the CDR3 is TGCAGTGCGCGACAGGGTACTAATAGCAATCAGCCCCAGCATTTT. This translates into CSARQGTNSNQPQHF.

CDR3 amino acids: CASSPLTGVGETQYF. The CDR3 DNA follows: TGTGCCAGCAGCCCCCTCACGGGGGTTGGAGAGACCCAGTACTTC. This rearrangement joins TRBV7-9 to TRBJ2-5; perhaps TRBD2 as D (6 bases). Germline V lookup: CDR1 SEHNR, CDR2 FQNEAQ (reference sequence). The CDR3 sequence is 15 residues long. V was cut by 5 bases and J by 4 bases, with 17 bases left in between.

Remarks on this clonotype: A far larger clone differs by one base, so this is likely a read error. Here the CDR3 omits its conserved ending phenylalanine or tryptophan, so a read error is the likely source. V usage is TRBV4-1 and J usage is TRBJ2-1, with D perhaps being TRBD1 or TRBD2 (5 bases each). This CDR3 is built from 14 residues. Germline lookup yields CDR1 MGHRA and CDR2 YSYEKL. The CDR3 region has the DNA TGTGCCAGCAGCCAAGGGGTGGGAGCGGTTGAGCAGTTCTAC. Its protein product is CASSQGVGAVEQFY.

This clonotype has at least ten counts. J is TRBJ2-5 and V is TRBV28, with D hard to call. Germline CDR1 reads MDHEN; CDR2 reads SYDVKM. This CDR3 is 14 amino acids long. Trimming left V 6 bases short and J 5 bases short, with 16 bases between. CDR3 bases: TGTGCCAGCAGACCGGCGTCACTGGTGGAGACCCAGTACTTC. Its translation is CASRPASLVETQYF.

Points on this clonotype: A much larger clone differs from this one at a single base, so this may be a read error. The chain carries TRBV7-9 and TRBJ2-2, with 10 bases matching TRBD2. The CDR3 has 15 amino acids. Germline CDR1 SEHNR, CDR2 FQNEAQ (reference sequence). In nucleotides, the CDR3 is TGTGTCAGCAGCTCACTAGCGGGGATCACCGGGGAGCTGTTTTTT. This encodes CVSSSLAGITGELFF.

This clonotype was counted at least ten times. V is TRBV5-5 and J is TRBJ2-1; TRBD2 is a possible D gene (5 bases). The germline CDR1 and CDR2 sequences are SGHKS and YYEKEE (reference sequence). The CDR3 length is 15 residues. Trimming removed 6 bases from V and 8 bases from J, with 21 bases in between. The CDR3 bases are TGTGCCAGCACCTACTCCACGGGCGGGCGCGATGAGCAGTTCTTC. As protein: CASTYSTGGRDEQFF.

This clonotype was seen ten or more times. The chain combines TRBV13 with TRBJ2-3, with D unclear. V was shortened by 2 bases and J by 7 bases, with 10 bases between the two germline ends. This CDR3 is 13 amino acids long. Germline V gene sequence: CDR1 PRHDT, CDR2 FYEKMQ (reference sequence). CDR3 in amino acids: CASSLQEPNTQYF. The DNA for the CDR3 is TGTGCCAGCAGCTTACAAGAGCCTAATACGCAGTATTTT.

In its sample, this clonotype was seen many times. This chain connects TRBV2 to TRBJ2-2; 8 bases align to TRBD1. In germline, CDR1 is SNHLY, CDR2 FYNNEI. V shed 6 bases, J shed 2 bases, and the junction held 5 bases outside the gene matches. There are 15 residues in the CDR3. CDR3 coding DNA: TGTGCCAGCAGCCCGGGACAGGACAACACCGGGGAGCTGTTTTTT. Amino acids: CASSPGQDNTGELFF.

This clonotype was seen repeatedly, ten times or more. The rearrangement joins TRBV5-5 to TRBJ2-1, with 9 nucleotides matching TRBD1. This CDR3 spans 15 amino acids. V shed 3 bases and J 3 bases; nucleotides not matched to a gene: 4. Germline loops: CDR1 SGHKS, CDR2 YYEKEE (reference sequence). CDR3 nucleotide sequence: TGTGCCAGCAGCTACGGGACAGGGAACTACAATGAGCAGTTCTTC. Translation gives CASSYGTGNYNEQFF.

As regards this clonotype: Lacking the conserved final phenylalanine or tryptophan, this CDR3 likely reflects a read error. This chain links TRBV7-2 with TRBJ2-3; weak D call: TRBD2 (6 bases). V lost 6 bases to trimming and J lost 1 base, with 8 bases between them. The CDR3 sequence is 13 residues long. Germline lookup yields CDR1 SGHTA and CDR2 FQGNSA. CDR3 sequence: CASSASGTDTQYS. CDR3 sequence (DNA): TGTGCCAGCAGTGCTAGCGGCACAGATACGCAGTATTCT.